The 12 T cell receptor beta chains in this list originate from one sample, sequenced in a study of CD8+ T cells in alopecia areata. Extracted RNA was reverse transcribed, and the resulting cDNA served as sequencing template. Sequenced by immunoSEQ multiplex PCR; TCRdb stores in-frame clones only, minus some. The sample holds approximately 200,000 clones; more than 45% are singletons and the top ten take roughly 5%. Treatment reported: oral pan-JAK inhibitor, 5-10 mg twice daily. This material consisted of CD4+ T cells sorted from blood, taken at week 24, from a patient treated with tofacitinib. Receptors were obtained from a human donor with alopecia areata.

This clone came up once. The V call is TRBV1, the J call TRBJ2-2; TRBD1, the D gene given by the table, was not confirmed from the DNA. TRBV1 is marked as a pseudogene. CDR3 length equals 15 residues. The CDR3: CTSSFRDRNTGELFF. The CDR3 nucleotides are TGCACCAGCAGCTTCCGGGACAGGAACACCGGGGAGCTGTTTTTT.

The J gene is TRBJ2-1, the V gene TRBV6-6; no clear D gene. V shed 6 bases and J shed 10 bases, with 10 bases lying between them. The CDR3 is made up of 11 amino acids. The germline CDR1 and CDR2 sequences are MNHNY and SVGAGI (reference sequence). This CDR3 is CASRNGFEQFF. The CDR3 DNA reads as TGTGCCAGCAGGAACGGTTTCGAGCAGTTCTTC.

This clone occurred a few times. The V gene is TRBV5-1, the J gene TRBJ1-5, with 9 bases matching TRBD1. V lost 3 bases to trimming and J lost 1 base; unmatched junction nucleotides: 14. The CDR3 loop spans 19 amino acids. In germline, CDR1 is SGHRS, CDR2 YFSETQ. The CDR3 reads CASSSPSRDRAQSNQPQHF. For the CDR3, the DNA is TGCGCCAGCAGCTCCCCGTCCCGGGACAGGGCTCAGAGCAATCAGCCCCAGCATTTT.

The CDR3: CASSQTGLWNYGYTF. The CDR3 DNA reads TGTGCCAGCAGTCAAACGGGCCTTTGGAACTATGGCTACACCTTC. This sequence joins TRBV28 and TRBJ1-2; D is uncertain. Trimming left V 5 bases short and J 2 bases short, with 15 bases between. The CDR3 extends over 15 amino acids. The germline gives CDR1 MDHEN, CDR2 SYDVKM.

V gene TRBV7-8 combines with J gene TRBJ2-5; unclear D gene. The CDR3 has 12 residues. Germline values: CDR1 SGHVS, CDR2 FQNEAQ. The V end was cut by 1 base, the J end by 7 bases, with 7 bases between. The CDR3 loop reads CASSLEGVTQYF. The DNA for the CDR3 is TGTGCCAGCAGCTTAGAAGGTGTGACCCAGTACTTC.

This rearrangement joins TRBV27 to TRBJ2-5; no clear D gene. The germline gives CDR1 MNHEY, CDR2 SMNVEV (reference sequence). The CDR3 is made up of 12 amino acids. V was trimmed by 4 bases and J by 4 bases, leaving 7 bases between them. CDR3 in DNA: TGTGCCAGCAGTTCACAACCAGAGACCCAGTACTTC. It encodes CASSSQPETQYF.

This clone was observed a handful of times. This chain joins TRBV7-2 and TRBJ2-2; 12 bases line up with TRBD2. The V gene end was trimmed by 5 bases and the J gene end by 7 bases; junction bases not matched to a gene: 8. Germline values: CDR1 SGHTA, CDR2 FQGNSA. The CDR3 sequence is 16 residues long. Here the CDR3 DNA reads TGTGCCAGCAGCCCTAGCGGGAGGGGGTTTGGCGGGGAGCTGTTTTTT. Protein sequence: CASSPSGRGFGGELFF.

The chain recombines TRBV11-1 with TRBJ2-7, with a tentative D call TRBD1 (6 bases). The CDR3 consists of 14 residues. The V gene's germline CDR1 is SGHAT and CDR2 FQDESV (reference sequence). Trimming stripped 5 bases from V and 4 bases from J, with 15 bases between. CDR3: CASSPRGSGYEQYF. Written as DNA, the CDR3 is TGTGCCAGCAGCCCCAGGGGTTCAGGATACGAGCAGTACTTC.

This chain connects TRBV7-2 to TRBJ2-6, with D maybe TRBD2 (5 bases). The germline CDR1 and CDR2 sequences are SGHTA and FQGNSA. Trimming removed 6 bases at V and 2 bases at J, with 14 bases between. The CDR3 consists of 16 residues. CDR3 sequence reads: CASSPRRGPGANVLTF. DNA of the CDR3: TGTGCCAGCAGTCCTAGGCGAGGGCCTGGGGCCAACGTCCTGACTTTC.

J is TRBJ2-5 and V is TRBV18; D ambiguous. Germline lookup yields CDR1 KGHSH and CDR2 LQKENI. This CDR3 has 14 amino acids. V was shortened by 3 bases and J by 5 bases, with 13 bases between the two germline ends. CDR3 nucleotides: TGTGCCAGCTCACCCCCGAGTACGGGTGAGACCCAGTACTTC. As protein: CASSPPSTGETQYF. Variable domain in full (rest from reference TRBV18 and TRBJ2-5): NAGVMQNPRHLVRRRGQEARLRCSPMKGHSHVYWYRQLPEEGLKFMVYLQKENIIDESGMPKERFSAEFPKEGPSILRIQQVVRGDSAAYFCASSPPSTGETQYFGPGTRLLVL.

This clone showed up just a few times. V usage is TRBV6-5 and J usage is TRBJ2-1; 8 bases agree with TRBD1. The CDR3 totals 15 residues. The germline V gene has CDR1 MNHEY and CDR2 SVGAGI. V lost 0 bases, J lost 8 bases, and 6 bases stayed unmatched. CDR3 residues: CASSYSGQVFDEQFF. CDR3 bases: TGTGCCAGCAGTTACTCGGGACAGGTGTTCGATGAGCAGTTCTTC.

J is TRBJ1-2 and V is TRBV29-1, with 7 bases aligning to TRBD1. This CDR3 spans 12 amino acids. Germline loops: CDR1 SQVTM, CDR2 ANQGSEA. V lost 5 bases, J lost 8 bases, and 8 bases stayed unmatched. The CDR3 sequence is CSVTGTVGGYTF. CDR3 DNA: TGCAGCGTTACCGGGACAGTAGGAGGCTACACCTTC.